This record covers a single T cell receptor beta chain. Its antigen is undetermined. This record comes from a study of cytomegalovirus exposure and HLA in healthy donors. Use of 60 Vbeta and 13 Jbeta primers characterized the PCR. The assay was immunoSEQ multiplex PCR, and TCRdb's table has in-frame clones only and misses some. This sample has tens of thousands of clones, with about 76% found just once. Study observations and caveats: In vitro testing confirmed a few CMV-associated chains as specific for CMV antigens. As was reported, the classifier diagnosed cytomegalovirus status with high specificity and sensitivity.

The sequence was obtained from a man between 45 and 60 years old in good health and CMV-seronegative. The sequenced material came from PBMCs.

The CDR3 loop reads CASSFSLRGSYTDTQYF. As DNA, the CDR3 is TGTGCCAGCAGTTTCTCCCTCCGGGGGAGTTACACAGATACGCAGTATTTT. V is TRBV27 and J is TRBJ2-3; a weak D match, TRBD2 (6 bases). V was trimmed by 3 bases and J by 2 bases, leaving 18 bases between them. The CDR3 has 17 amino acids. Germline V gives CDR1 MNHEY, CDR2 SMNVEV (reference sequence).